The 30 T cell receptor beta chains listed next were all sequenced from one sample in a study of CD4 T cells in relation to SARS-CoV-2 and coronaviruses. These TCRs are of unknown antigen specificity. CD4+ T cells from unexposed donors were obtained before the COVID-19 pandemic (2011-2018). After approximately 10 days of culture, CD4+ T cells were isolated. Repertoires were generated with immunoSEQ multiplex PCR, while TCRdb's copy carries only in-frame clones and drops some. The sample gives approximately 17,000 clones, around three quarters of which show up once; roughly 16% is in the top ten. The material sequenced was CD4+ T cells from PBMCs, cultured in vitro. The receptors derive from a human donor in good health.

The genes are TRBV23-1 and TRBJ1-6; 8 positions match TRBD1. TRBV23-1 is an ORF for which the function is uncertain. CDR3 size: 15 residues. With V trimmed by 3 bases and J by 7 bases, 5 bases remained unmatched. The CDR3 loop is CASSQLTGANSPLHF. The CDR3 DNA sequence: TGCGCCAGCAGTCAGTTGACAGGGGCGAATTCACCCCTCCACTTT.

V and J are TRBV2 and TRBJ2-7; D may correspond to TRBD1 or TRBD2 (5 bases each). The CDR3 is made up of 14 amino acids. The V gene's germline CDR1 is SNHLY and CDR2 FYNNEI. Trimming took off 10 bases at V and 2 bases at J, with 18 bases between the two ends. Here the CDR3 DNA reads TGTGCCACCACACCCGGGACGCTAACCTACGAGCAGTACTTC. Residues: CATTPGTLTYEQYF. Full variable domain (rest looked up from reference TRBV2 and TRBJ2-7): EPEVTQTPSHQVTQMGQEVILRCVPISNHLYFYWYRQILGQKVEFLVSFYNNEISEKSEIFDDQFSVERPDGSNFTLKIRSTKLEDSAMYFCATTPGTLTYEQYFGPGTRLTVT.

This clone has just one count. The genes are TRBV7-7 and TRBJ2-1; D is possibly TRBD2 (6 bases). The CDR3 extends over 14 amino acids. CDR1 and CDR2 (germline): SSHAT, FNYEAQ (reference sequence). The ends were cut back, 1 base at V and 13 bases at J, with 17 bases in the middle. This CDR3 reads CASSLDPSASGQFF. The CDR3 bases are TGTGCCAGCAGCTTAGATCCTAGCGCGAGCGGCCAGTTCTTC.

This chain uses TRBV12-3 or TRBV12-4 with TRBJ2-1; D is uncertain. Trimming cost V 0 bases and J 7 bases, with 1 base left between them. This CDR3 is built from 11 residues. This chain's CDR3 is CASSLANEQFF. CDR3 DNA sequence: TGTGCCAGCAGTTTAGCGAATGAGCAGTTCTTC.

This chain connects TRBV12-3 or TRBV12-4 to TRBJ1-1; maybe TRBD1 (5 bases). V dropped 5 bases and J dropped 5 bases, with 12 bases sitting between them. The CDR3 extends over 13 amino acids. In DNA, the CDR3 is TGTGCCAGCAGTCGGAACCAGGGAACTGAAGCTTTCTTT. Its protein is CASSRNQGTEAFF.

This chain joins TRBV19 and TRBJ2-3; 8 nucleotides agree with TRBD1. The germline V gene encodes CDR1 LNHDA and CDR2 SQIVND (reference sequence). V trimming: 1 base; J trimming: 6 bases; junction bases outside the gene matches: 9. This CDR3 has 16 residues. CDR3 region: CASSIGQGRSADTQYF. The CDR3 DNA follows: TGTGCCAGTAGTATAGGACAGGGGAGAAGCGCGGATACGCAGTATTTT.

The chain couples TRBV4-1 to TRBJ2-7; D is unresolved. With 5 bases removed from V and 4 bases from J, the gap between germline ends came to 6 bases. Germline loops: CDR1 MGHRA, CDR2 YSYEKL. This CDR3 is 11 amino acids long. CDR3: CASSDLYEQYF. The CDR3 bases are TGCGCCAGCAGCGATTTGTACGAGCAGTACTTC.

This clone was found a few times. This rearrangement joins TRBV11-2 to TRBJ1-2; no clear D. The CDR3 covers 13 residues. Between the trimmed V and J ends, which lost 0 bases and 4 bases, there was a span of 6 bases. Germline V lookup: CDR1 SGHAT, CDR2 FQNNGV. CDR3 sequence: CASSLDGLYGYTF. The CDR3 bases are TGTGCCAGCAGCTTAGACGGACTCTATGGCTACACCTTC.

The chain employs TRBV19 and TRBJ2-1; 10 nucleotides match TRBD2. With V trimmed by 10 bases and J by 8 bases, 8 bases remained unmatched. This CDR3 is built from 13 residues. Germline V gives CDR1 LNHDA, CDR2 SQIVND (reference sequence). In DNA form, the CDR3 reads TGTGCCACGAATCGGGGGACTAGCGATGAGCAGTTCTTC. Its translation is CATNRGTSDEQFF. Complete variable domain (other parts from reference TRBV19 and TRBJ2-1): DGGITQSPKYLFRKEGQNVTLSCEQNLNHDAMYWYRQDPGQGLRLIYYSQIVNDFQKGDIAEGYSVSREKKESFPLTVTSAQKNPTAFYLCATNRGTSDEQFFGPGTRLTVL.

The CDR3 reads CAWSPSGRVFIQYF. The CDR3 nucleotides are TGTGCCTGGAGTCCGTCCGGGAGGGTCTTCATTCAGTACTTC. The chain links TRBV30 to TRBJ2-4, with 8 bases aligning to TRBD2. Trimming took 2 bases from V and 9 from J; bases not matched to a gene: 9. The CDR3 loop spans 14 amino acids. The germline CDR1 and CDR2 sequences are GTSNPN and SVGIG (reference sequence).

This clone was observed once. The J gene is TRBJ2-3, the V gene TRBV12-3 or TRBV12-4; 9 positions match TRBD1. J gave up 6 bases and V 6 bases, and 4 bases lay outside the gene matches. This CDR3 spans 13 amino acids. CDR3 in amino acids: CASRQDRGDTQYF. As DNA, the CDR3 is TGTGCCAGCAGACAGGACAGGGGCGATACGCAGTATTTT.

The chain carries TRBV3-1 (or the pseudogene TRBV3-2) and TRBJ2-1; D tentatively fits TRBD1 or TRBD2 (6 bases each). V was shortened by 4 bases and J by 1 base, with 20 bases between the two germline ends. CDR3 length: 18 amino acids. Germline V gene data show CDR1 as LGHDT and CDR2 as YNNKEL (reference sequence). In DNA form, the CDR3 reads TGTGCCAGCAGCCTTAGGGGGGCCGGTCGGGCTTCCTACAATGAGCAGTTCTTC. Translating it yields CASSLRGAGRASYNEQFF.

The chain combines TRBV29-1 with TRBJ2-7; D is undetermined. V was trimmed by 6 bases and J by 2 bases, leaving 14 bases between them. This CDR3 has 13 amino acids. Germline V lookup: CDR1 SQVTM, CDR2 ANQGSEA. CDR3 in amino acids: CSVAMRRPYEQYF. In DNA form, the CDR3 reads TGCAGCGTCGCGATGCGCCGGCCCTACGAGCAGTACTTC.

The V gene is TRBV28, the J gene TRBJ1-2; TRBD1 is a possible D gene (5 bases). Looked up from germline, CDR1 is MDHEN and CDR2 is SYDVKM. CDR3 length: 14 residues. The germline V and J ends were trimmed by 1 base and 4 bases, with 10 bases remaining between them. CDR3 sequence reads: CASSLLAGLYGYTF. CDR3 sequence (DNA): TGTGCCAGCAGTTTATTAGCAGGGCTCTATGGCTACACCTTC.

J is TRBJ2-5 and V is TRBV12-3 or TRBV12-4, with D perhaps matching TRBD2 (6 bases). This CDR3 spans 13 amino acids. The V and J ends lost 3 bases and 2 bases respectively, with 7 bases between them. The CDR3 region has the DNA TGTGCCAGCAGTTTTGCGGGGCAAGAGACCCAGTACTTC. Protein product: CASSFAGQETQYF.

This clone is a singleton in its sample. V gene TRBV7-9 combines with J gene TRBJ2-3, with D possibly TRBD1 on 5 matching bases. CDR3 size: 13 residues. The ends were cut back, 7 bases at V and 2 bases at J, with 10 bases in the middle. Germline CDR1 reads SEHNR; CDR2 reads FQNEAQ (reference sequence). The chain's CDR3 is CASKYGATDTQYF. CDR3 coding DNA: TGTGCCAGCAAATATGGGGCCACAGATACGCAGTATTTT.

The chain uses TRBV27 and TRBJ2-7, with 7 bases fitting TRBD2. The V segment lost 5 bases and the J segment 2 bases; nucleotides outside the gene matches: 6. Germline-derived CDR1 and CDR2 are MNHEY and SMNVEV (reference sequence). The CDR3 loop spans 14 amino acids. CDR3 nucleotide sequence: TGTGCCAGCAGTCCTGGGACTATGACCTACGAGCAGTACTTC. As protein: CASSPGTMTYEQYF.

The chain couples TRBV7-2 to TRBJ1-1; TRBD1 matches 7 bases. The ends lost 3 bases at V and 4 bases at J; junction bases unmatched: 2. The length of the CDR3 is 13 residues. Germline V gives CDR1 SGHTA, CDR2 FQGNSA. CDR3 bases: TGTGCCAGCAGCTTTCAGGGGGGCACTGAAGCTTTCTTT. Translated, it gives CASSFQGGTEAFF.

This rearrangement joins TRBV5-4 to TRBJ1-1; 11 nucleotides agree with TRBD1. The CDR3 spans 14 residues. Germline lookup yields CDR1 SGHNT and CDR2 YYREEE (reference sequence). The V segment lost 0 bases and the J segment 8 bases; nucleotides outside the gene matches: 3. Written as DNA, the CDR3 is TGTGCCAGCAGCTTGGGGACAGGGGGCTCGGAAGCTTTCTTT. It translates to CASSLGTGGSEAFF.

The rearrangement joins TRBV19 to TRBJ1-6; D not certain. V was shortened by 5 bases and J by 5 bases, with 10 bases between the two germline ends. The CDR3 has 14 residues. Germline assignment: CDR1 LNHDA and CDR2 SQIVND (reference sequence). CDR3 amino acids: CASSDGQNNSPLHF. CDR3 bases: TGTGCCAGTAGTGACGGCCAGAATAATTCACCCCTCCACTTT.

The chain combines TRBV5-4 with TRBJ1-6; unclear D gene. Between the trimmed V and J ends, which lost 4 bases and 7 bases, there was a span of 12 bases. Germline CDR1 and CDR2: SGHNT and YYREEE (reference sequence). The CDR3 is 14 amino acids. The CDR3 is CASSHDGLNSPLHF. Written as DNA, the CDR3 is TGTGCCAGCAGCCACGACGGATTAAATTCACCCCTCCACTTT.

This sequence joins TRBV28 and TRBJ1-4, with 7 bases aligning to TRBD1. The junction had 8 bases not matched to a gene; V was cut back by 5 bases and J by 5 bases. This CDR3 comprises 15 residues. Germline V lookup: CDR1 MDHEN, CDR2 SYDVKM. The CDR3 DNA follows: TGTGCCAGCAGTCCCTGGACAGGCGGGAATGAAAAACTGTTTTTT. Translated: CASSPWTGGNEKLFF.

Only one count was recorded for this clone. The V call is TRBV7-8, the J call TRBJ2-5, with 7 bases matching TRBD1. CDR3 length: 15 residues. V trimming: 6 bases; J trimming: 1 base; junction bases outside the gene matches: 8. Germline assignment: CDR1 SGHVS and CDR2 FQNEAQ. CDR3 bases: TGTGCCAGCAGTTTACCCGGACAGGCCCAAGAGACCCAGTACTTC. It yields the protein CASSLPGQAQETQYF. The full variable domain, in which reference TRBV7-8 and TRBJ2-5 provide the parts outside the CDR3, is GAGVSQSPRYKVAKRGQDVALRCDPISGHVSLFWYQQALGQGPEFLTYFQNEAQLDKSGLPSDRFFAERPEGSVSTLKIQRTQQEDSAVYLCASSLPGQAQETQYFGPGTRLLVL.

This chain uses TRBV12-3 or TRBV12-4 with TRBJ2-2; D ambiguous. CDR3 length equals 12 residues. The germline V and J ends were trimmed by 5 bases and 3 bases, with 4 bases remaining between them. The CDR3 coding sequence is TGTGCCAGCAGTATAGACACCGGGGAGCTGTTTTTT. Translated, it gives CASSIDTGELFF.

The chain combines TRBV21-1 with TRBJ2-3; the tabulated D call, TRBD2, remains unverified against the DNA. TRBV21-1 is classified as a pseudogene. The CDR3 length is 17 residues. The CDR3 protein is CASSKGDSGAKEDTQYF. CDR3 DNA sequence: TGTGCCAGCAGCAAAGGGGATAGCGGGGCAAAGGAGGATACGCAGTATTTT.

As DNA, the CDR3 is TGTGCCTGGAGTGTAATTACTCGAACAGATACGCAGTATTTT. Protein sequence: CAWSVITRTDTQYF. The chain links TRBV30 to TRBJ2-3; unclear D gene. V lost 0 bases to trimming and J lost 3 bases, with 10 bases between them. This CDR3 is 14 amino acids long. CDR1 and CDR2 from the germline V gene are GTSNPN and SVGIG (reference sequence).

This clone showed up just a few times. The chain employs TRBV21-1 and TRBJ1-3. TRBV21-1 is labeled a pseudogene. The CDR3 is made up of 18 amino acids. The CDR3 sequence: CASSKEVRDSDSGNTIYF. CDR3 in DNA: TGTGCCAGCAGCAAAGAGGTACGGGACTCAGACTCTGGAAACACCATATATTTT.

The chain couples TRBV10-3 to TRBJ1-5, with D unclear. This CDR3 is built from 14 residues. Trimming left V 2 bases short and J 5 bases short, with 10 bases between. In germline, CDR1 is ENHRY, CDR2 SYGVKD. CDR3 amino acids: CAISENTGDQPQHF. Here the CDR3 DNA reads TGTGCCATCAGTGAGAATACGGGAGATCAGCCCCAGCATTTT.

The chain joins TRBV18 to TRBJ1-4; D might be TRBD1 (5 bases). The CDR3 length is 16 residues. Looked up from germline, CDR1 is KGHSH and CDR2 is LQKENI. The ends were cut back, 4 bases at V and 0 bases at J, with 12 bases in the middle. The CDR3 reads CASSRLEGPTNEKLFF. The CDR3 region has the DNA TGTGCCAGCTCACGCCTCGAGGGGCCAACTAATGAAAAACTGTTTTTT.

CDR3 residues: CASRGLAGVTGELFF. Here the CDR3 DNA reads TGTGCCAGCAGGGGACTAGCGGGAGTCACCGGGGAGCTGTTTTTT. The rearrangement uses TRBV7-6 and TRBJ2-2, with 14 positions matching TRBD2. V shed 6 bases and J 4 bases; nucleotides not matched to a gene: 1. The CDR3 contains 15 residues. CDR1 and CDR2 from the germline V gene are SGHVS and FNYEAQ.